This T cell receptor beta chain was observed in a study of Graves' ophthalmopathy and Graves' hyperthyroidism (dated by TCRdb to about 2018). Turning to the overall study: Hyperthyroidism was defined as stable when no progression to ophthalmopathy occurred within 18 months of follow-up. To tell Graves' ophthalmopathy apart from Graves' hyperthyroidism, and to predict which patients would progress to ophthalmopathy, the study relied on TCR beta repertoire signatures. In total, approximately 130 blood samples were TCR-sequenced: roughly 45 ophthalmopathy, some 75 hyperthyroidism and around 17 hyperthyroidism-to-ophthalmopathy patients. To explore V-J signatures that separate ophthalmopathy from hyperthyroidism, a discovery set of fewer than 110 patients was enrolled, consisting of about 41 with ophthalmopathy and about 60 with stable hyperthyroidism. An independent validation cohort comprised roughly 20 hyperthyroidism patients and 15 to 17 patients who later progressed from hyperthyroidism to ophthalmopathy. T-cell repertoires of thyroid tissue and blood were compared in six or seven hyperthyroidism patients. After sampling, hyperthyroidism patients received methimazole starting at 30 mg daily, and ophthalmopathy patients received high-dose intravenous methylprednisolone. Beyond this particular receptor, the publication reports: No statistical method was used to set the sample size in advance, and the investigators knew which group each participant was assigned to. The 13-signature model separated ophthalmopathy from stable hyperthyroidism with 85% to 90% sensitivity and roughly 84% specificity in cross-validation, and 80%/75% in the test set. Most expanded thyroid clonotypes with a frequency above 0.001 also appeared in blood, which suggests that blood repertoires may reflect the immune response in the thyroid. In validation, the model predicted ophthalmopathy progression with nearly 71% sensitivity and 72.22% specificity; 12 predicted patients were CT-confirmed with GO in a median of approximately six months.

CDR1 and CDR2 (MGHRA, YSYEKL) derive from the germline V gene. The CDR3 goes from the cysteine to the phenylalanine over 15 residues. CDR3 DNA only is kept here, 45 bases in frame from base 1. Unmatched junction bases come to 3, with V trimmed by 2 bases and J by 0 bases. For repertoire sequencing, the TCR beta CDR3 regions were amplified from RNA transcripts. The first round was an RT-PCR using HTBI primers with the Qiagen OneStep RT-PCR kit, and this first round was followed by a second-round multiplex PCR, then size selection and purification. Libraries were sequenced paired-end with 100 bp reads on an Illumina HiSeq2000. The paper's processing steps were these. Reads were processed with SOAPnuke, discarding reads with adapters, uncalled bases, mean Phred below 15, or no exact constant-primer or identifier match. COPE v1.2.5 was used to merge high-quality paired reads. Clonotypes were defined as unique nucleotide sequences and were aligned to IMGT TRB V, D and J references using MiTCR v1.1. Analysis was restricted to V-J combinations with a frequency above 0.0001, which covered about 99% of repertoires. For each V-J combination, a TCR clonal expansion and chaos score was defined as F50 clonal expansion divided by the chaos observed in the TCRdist matrix. Features were reduced by Welch's t-statistics and random forest to around 13 V-J combinations, which fed a naive Bayes classifier. The Morisita-Horn index was used to measure how similar the thyroid and blood repertoires were. TCRdb cleaned the public reads at Q25 with fastp, built clones with MiXCR and kept in-frame beta chains. Entries that share a CDR3 protein sequence are merged under the most common genes and DNA. TCRdb assigned the V and J calls; the authors' analysis was not used. In all, the sample holds around 1,000,000 distinct CDR3 sequences, and around a third of those were seen once. The top ten clonotypes cover 11% of the sample.

Hyperthyroidism patients were newly diagnosed, were aged 18 to 65 years, and had a disease duration under 2 months. Patients with other autoimmune diseases, uncontrolled infections, pregnancy or lactation were excluded. Diagnosis relied on clinical symptoms, serum thyroxine, TRAb, thyroid ultrasound and orbital computed tomography. Total RNA was extracted using Trizol reagent, and RNA quality was checked on an Agilent 2100 Bioanalyzer. Only a few counts were recorded for this clonotype. Its antigen is still unknown. One base away lies a much larger clone, so this may be a sequencing read error. This receptor was obtained from an adult man with Graves' hyperthyroidism. Recombination linked TRBV4-1 to TRBJ1-1; TRBD1 matches 7 bases in the middle. The sample was peripheral blood or thyroid tissue (not recorded which). The DNA reads as follows: TGCGCCAGCAGCCAACCGGGACAGATGAACACTGAAGCTTTCTTT. Its amino acids are CASSQPGQMNTEAFF.